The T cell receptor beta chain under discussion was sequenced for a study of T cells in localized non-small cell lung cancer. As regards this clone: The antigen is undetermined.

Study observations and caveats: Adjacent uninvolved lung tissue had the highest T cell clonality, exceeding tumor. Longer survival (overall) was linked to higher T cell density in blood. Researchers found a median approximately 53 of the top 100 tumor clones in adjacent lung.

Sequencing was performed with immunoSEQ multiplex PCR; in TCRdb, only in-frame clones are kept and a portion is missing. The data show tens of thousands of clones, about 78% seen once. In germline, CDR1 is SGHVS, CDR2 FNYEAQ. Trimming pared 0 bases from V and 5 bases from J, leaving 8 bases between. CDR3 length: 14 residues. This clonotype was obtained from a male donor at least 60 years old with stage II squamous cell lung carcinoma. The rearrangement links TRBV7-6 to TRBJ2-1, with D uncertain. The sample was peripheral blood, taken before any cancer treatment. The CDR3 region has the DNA TGTGCCAGCAGCTTAGCCCAGTGGGACAATGAGCAGTTCTTC. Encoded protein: CASSLAQWDNEQFF.